This entry is about one TCR beta chain. As processed by the authors: Reference gene primer amplification yielded estimated nucleated cell counts. The repertoire was sequenced with immunoSEQ multiplex PCR; TCRdb's copy has only in-frame clones and lacks some. The DNA was the basis for D and trimming; V, J and clone size are from that table. The data contain 70,000 to 100,000 clones, around 90% of them singletons. The CDR3 runs to 15 residues. Germline V gene sequence: CDR1 SGHNT, CDR2 YYREEE (reference sequence). V lost 5 bases to trimming and J lost 6 bases, with 21 bases between them. The data were taken from a study of blood T cell repertoires in COVID-19. Study-level information: Donors in the United States, Italy and Spain gave samples during acute or convalescent COVID-19. T cells, B-cell-depleted T cells, or PBMCs provided the cDNA or gDNA that served as material.

The sequence was collected from a woman of 80 years or more with active or convalescent COVID-19. This rearrangement joins TRBV5-4 to TRBJ2-7, with D possibly matching TRBD2 (5 bases). The sequencing input was peripheral blood. The CDR3 DNA reads as TGTGCCAGCAGTAACCAAGCCGGGCCGGCGGGCGAGCAGTACTTC. It codes for CASSNQAGPAGEQYF.